This is a list of T cell receptor beta chains from one sample in a study of T-cell reconstitution after alpha-beta-depleted transplantation in children. TCRdb analysed the PCR reads with MiXCR anew, one entry per CDR3 protein. Among around 680,000 distinct CDR3 sequences listed, roughly 17% were seen once. The sample consisted of PBMCs from the stem cell graft donor, taken from the stem cell graft. The receptor set was obtained from a human donor who donated a stem cell graft to a child with acute myeloid leukemia. The CDR3 runs from the conserved cysteine through the conserved F or W. D genes are given only for firm matches. Clone size is given for some rows only: seen once, a few or many times, or a class if the clone is expanded.

NA	TRBV20-1	many	TRBJ2-4	CSARDPAASMSKNIQYF	TGCAGTGCTAGAGATCCGGCCGCCTCTATGTCCAAAAACATTCAGTACTTC
TRBD1	TRBV15	few	TRBJ1-4	CATSLLDSGGTEKLFF	TGTGCCACCAGCCTCCTGGATTCAGGGGGCACTGAAAAACTGTTTTTT
TRBD2	TRBV6-1	NA	TRBJ2-1	CASSQALGLAGDEQFF	TGTGCCAGCAGCCAGGCTCTAGGTCTAGCGGGCGATGAGCAGTTCTTC
NA	TRBV6-1	many	TRBJ1-6	CASSQVKGGSPLHF	TGTGCCAGCAGCCAAGTTAAGGGCGGTTCACCCCTCCACTTT
NA	TRBV5-1	NA	TRBJ2-3	CASRAGDGGTDTQYF	TGCGCCAGCAGGGCCGGTGACGGAGGCACAGATACGCAGTATTTT
NA	TRBV5-6	NA	TRBJ2-6	CASSLLVSGANVLTF	TGTGCCAGCAGCTTGTTAGTCTCTGGGGCCAACGTCCTGACTTTC
NA	TRBV7-3	many	TRBJ2-1	CASSLTDSSYNEQFF	TGTGCCAGCAGCTTAACAGACAGTTCCTACAATGAGCAGTTCTTC
TRBD1	TRBV18	few	TRBJ1-3	CASSPQGAQSGNTIYF	TGTGCCAGCTCACCACAGGGGGCTCAATCTGGAAACACCATATATTTT
TRBD1	TRBV7-9	NA	TRBJ2-2	CASSLGDRGNAGELFF	TGTGCCAGCAGCTTAGGCGACAGGGGTAACGCCGGGGAGCTGTTTTTT
NA	TRBV24-1	NA	TRBJ2-1	CATSEEGNEQFF	TGTGCCACCAGTGAAGAGGGCAATGAGCAGTTCTTC
NA	TRBV20-1	NA	TRBJ2-2	CSARAPGLRNTGELFF	TGCAGTGCTAGGGCTCCGGGACTCAGGAACACCGGGGAGCTGTTTTTT
TRBD2	TRBV30	NA	TRBJ2-3	CAWSATGLATDTQYF	TGTGCCTGGAGTGCCACGGGACTAGCAACAGATACGCAGTATTTT
NA	TRBV25-1	NA	TRBJ2-2	CASSSGLFDTGELFF	TGTGCCAGCAGTTCAGGGCTGTTCGACACCGGGGAGCTGTTTTTT
NA	TRBV7-9	NA	TRBJ1-2	CASSLLGRVGYGYTF	TGTGCCAGCAGCTTACTCGGCAGGGTAGGCTATGGCTACACCTTC
TRBD1	TRBV29-1	NA	TRBJ2-7	CSVGQGVTYEQYF	TGCAGCGTGGGACAGGGGGTAACCTACGAGCAGTACTTC
TRBD2	TRBV20-1	few	TRBJ2-5	CSARDGRGVETQYF	TGCAGTGCTAGAGATGGGAGGGGCGTGGAGACCCAGTACTTC
NA	TRBV2	few	TRBJ2-7	CASRWAGTVYEQYF	TGTGCCAGCAGGTGGGCAGGGACTGTCTACGAGCAGTACTTC
NA	TRBV7-3	NA	TRBJ2-1	CASSFQGPGDEQFF	TGTGCCAGCAGCTTCCAGGGCCCGGGAGATGAGCAGTTCTTC
NA	TRBV20-1	NA	TRBJ1-1	CSASERSNTEAFF	TGCAGTGCTTCCGAGAGGTCGAACACTGAAGCCTTCTTT
NA	TRBV4-1	NA	TRBJ1-5	CASSQVGQGQPQHF	TGCGCCAGCAGCCAAGTCGGGCAGGGGCAGCCCCAGCATTTT
NA	TRBV27	NA	TRBJ1-6	CASSPGGPPSPLHF	TGTGCCAGCAGCCCCGGAGGACCCCCGTCACCCCTCCACTTT
TRBD1	TRBV20-1	many	TRBJ2-4	CSAEPGTGGNIQYF	TGCAGTGCGGAACCCGGGACAGGGGGCAACATTCAGTACTTC
NA	TRBV7-2	NA	TRBJ1-4	CASSLRTALSEKLFF	TGTGCCAGCAGCCTCAGGACGGCTCTGAGTGAAAAACTGTTTTTT
TRBD1	TRBV29-1	NA	TRBJ1-1	CSVDRLGGTEAFF	TGCAGCGTGGACAGGCTGGGGGGAACTGAAGCTTTCTTT
NA	TRBV20-1	many	TRBJ1-1	CSAGAVGTEAFF	TGCAGTGCGGGGGCCGTTGGCACTGAAGCTTTCTTT
NA	TRBV20-1	NA	TRBJ2-3	CSAPGEDEDTQYF	TGCAGTGCTCCCGGGGAAGACGAGGATACGCAGTATTTT
NA	TRBV21-1	NA	TRBJ1-5	CASSQGGSPRQPQHF	TGTGCCAGCAGCCAAGGGGGGTCCCCCAGACAGCCCCAGCATTTT
NA	TRBV12-3/TRBV12-4	many	TRBJ2-5	CASAQGHQETQYF	TGTGCCAGCGCCCAGGGCCACCAAGAGACCCAGTACTTC
NA	TRBV30	once	TRBJ1-2	CAWSLTLYYGYTF	TGTGCCTGGAGCTTGACTCTCTACTATGGCTACACCTTC
TRBD1	TRBV29-1	many	TRBJ1-1	CSVEGEKGARRTEAFF	TGCAGCGTTGAAGGGGAAAAGGGGGCGCGTCGCACTGAAGCTTTCTTT
NA	TRBV5-4	many	TRBJ2-3	CASSLGSIASDTQYF	TGTGCCAGCAGCTTGGGTTCAATAGCATCAGATACGCAGTATTTT
NA	TRBV7-2	many	TRBJ2-7	CASSLSAPEKYF	TGTGCCAGCAGCTTGTCGGCCCCAGAGAAGTACTTC
TRBD1	TRBV30	few	TRBJ1-2	CAWRRLRQGRDGYTF	TGTGCCTGGAGGAGATTGAGACAGGGCAGGGATGGCTACACCTTC
NA	TRBV20-1	many	TRBJ2-3	CSATHWGGNNTDTQYF	TGCAGTGCCACGCACTGGGGGGGCAACAACACAGATACGCAGTATTTT
TRBD1	TRBV6-1	NA	TRBJ2-1	CASRGTGHNEQFF	TGTGCCAGCAGAGGGACAGGTCACAATGAGCAGTTCTTC
TRBD1	TRBV5-5	many	TRBJ2-1	CASSWAGGSYNEQFF	TGTGCCAGCAGCTGGGCAGGGGGCTCCTACAATGAGCAGTTCTTC
TRBD1	TRBV27	NA	TRBJ1-5	CASSLLTGGGPQHF	TGTGCCAGCAGTTTATTGACAGGGGGGGGGCCCCAGCATTTT
NA	TRBV25-1	NA	TRBJ1-5	CASSVTGRNQHQHF	TGTGCCAGCAGTGTTACAGGACGCAATCAGCACCAGCATTTT
NA	TRBV12-3/TRBV12-4	many	TRBJ1-2	CASKGTNGYTF	TGTGCCAGCAAGGGTACGAATGGCTACACCTTC
NA	TRBV5-6	few	TRBJ1-1	CASSLSPVSHTEAFF	TGTGCCAGCAGCTTGTCTCCGGTTTCCCACACTGAAGCTTTCTTT
NA	TRBV20-1	many	TRBJ1-5	CSVPGQMGNQPQHF	TGCAGTGTCCCCGGGCAAATGGGCAATCAGCCCCAGCATTTT
TRBD1	TRBV20-1	many	TRBJ1-4	CSAPLGTANEKLFF	TGCAGTGCCCCACTAGGGACAGCTAATGAAAAACTGTTTTTT